Listed here is a single T cell receptor (beta chain). Its antigen is currently unknown. This CDR3 region has 15 residues. Germline loops: CDR1 SQVTM, CDR2 ANQGSEA. V lost 5 bases, J lost 8 bases, and 24 bases lay in between. The data originate from a study of identical twins. With template switching, a universal primer site was added, and the cDNA carried unique molecular identifiers. From the 5' RACE reads, TCRdb called clonotypes with MiXCR, one entry per CDR3 protein. The table includes roughly 490,000 distinct CDR3 sequences, roughly an eighth detected once. Whole-study findings and limits: In cord blood, abundant beta clonotypes had fewer insertions; memory showed no trend.

These same data were also listed under a study on yellow fever vaccine responses in identical twins. From that second work: Twins reportedly showed a vaccine T cell response that seemed partly convergent and partly personalized.

The genes are TRBV29-1 and TRBJ1-2; D is uncertain. The TCR was taken from a woman aged 18 to 35 in good health. The sample taken for sequencing was CD4+ T cells sorted from blood. CDR3 residues: CSVHSEPHGKWGYTF. The CDR3 nucleotides read TGCAGCGTTCACTCAGAGCCGCATGGAAAGTGGGGCTACACCTTC.